These 21 T cell receptor beta chains originate from one sample sequenced in a study of tissue T cells after allogeneic stem cell transplantation. Profiled with immunoSEQ multiplex PCR; TCRdb holds only in-frame clones, not every one. The profile shows roughly 5,800 clones, roughly 67% of them singletons. Sequencing used duodenum tissue, obtained at autopsy. The receptors were gathered from a woman aged 18 to 50 with breast cancer.

This clone has a handful of counts. The rearrangement links TRBV7-2 to TRBJ1-2; unclear D gene. Per germline, CDR1 SGHTA and CDR2 FQGNSA. The CDR3 has 13 amino acids. Trimming cost V 0 bases and J 2 bases, with 4 bases left between them. In DNA form, the CDR3 reads TGTGCCAGCAGCTTAGCTGCAAACTATGGCTACACCTTC. It encodes CASSLAANYGYTF.

This sequence joins TRBV2 and TRBJ1-6; D possibly corresponds to TRBD1 (5 bases). V lost 5 bases to trimming and J lost 0 bases, with 14 bases between them. This CDR3 has 17 residues. Germline-derived CDR1 and CDR2 are SNHLY and FYNNEI. The CDR3 loop is CASSKSSGHSYNSPLHF. In nucleotides, the CDR3 is TGTGCCAGCAGTAAGTCATCGGGGCACTCCTATAATTCACCCCTCCACTTT.

The rearrangement uses TRBV7-2 and TRBJ1-2; 7 bases match TRBD1. The CDR3 spans 14 residues. Looked up from germline, CDR1 is SGHTA and CDR2 is FQGNSA. The V and J ends lost 5 bases and 3 bases, in that order; junction bases with no gene match: 6. CDR3 region: CASSPRQGHYGYTF. The CDR3 nucleotides read TGTGCCAGCAGCCCCAGACAGGGTCACTATGGCTACACCTTC.

The chain has TRBV5-4 and TRBJ2-3; TRBD1 might be the D (6 bases). The CDR3 has 16 amino acids. The V gene's germline CDR1 is SGHNT and CDR2 YYREEE (reference sequence). Trimming shortened V by 0 bases and J by 2 bases, and 13 bases separated the two germline ends. The CDR3 sequence: CASSLGGGDTTDTQYF. In nucleotides, the CDR3 is TGTGCCAGCAGCTTGGGCGGTGGGGACACCACAGATACGCAGTATTTT.

The chain is built from TRBV30 and TRBJ1-2; 7 nucleotides align to TRBD1. Germline V CDR1 and CDR2: GTSNPN, SVGIG (reference sequence). The CDR3 totals 13 residues. V gave up 4 bases and J gave up 1 base; unmatched junction bases: 3. The CDR3 nucleotides are TGTGCCTGGAACCCAGGGGGTAACTATGGCTACACCTTC. Amino acid sequence: CAWNPGGNYGYTF.

The CDR3 loop reads CASSPRRASGGWEQFF. The CDR3 DNA follows: TGTGCCAGCAGCCCGCGCCGGGCTAGCGGGGGGTGGGAGCAGTTCTTC. V gene TRBV13 combines with J gene TRBJ2-1; 11 nucleotides line up with TRBD2. Germline CDR1 PRHDT, CDR2 FYEKMQ (reference sequence). J gave up 10 bases and V 5 bases, and 13 bases lay outside the gene matches. The CDR3 is 16 residues long.

Written as DNA, the CDR3 is TGTGCCAGCAGCGTAGATTCTAGCGGGACAGATACGCAGTATTTT. Its translation: CASSVDSSGTDTQYF. The chain joins TRBV9 to TRBJ2-3; 8 nucleotides match TRBD2. The germline gives CDR1 SGDLS, CDR2 YYNGEE. This CDR3 has 15 amino acids. Trimming cost V 0 bases and J 3 bases; bases outside gene matches: 3.

This chain joins TRBV5-6 and TRBJ2-4; the D gene could be TRBD1 or TRBD2 (5 bases each). Germline-derived CDR1 and CDR2 are SGHDT and YYEEEE. The V end lost 5 bases, the J end lost 1 base, and 13 bases lay between the germline ends. The CDR3 runs to 15 residues. This chain's CDR3 is CASSVVGEAKNIQYF. CDR3 DNA: TGTGCCAGCAGTGTAGTAGGGGAGGCCAAAAACATTCAGTACTTC. The entire variable domain, with the rest obtained from reference TRBV5-6 and TRBJ2-4, is as follows: DAGVTQSPTHLIKTRGQQVTLRCSPKSGHDTVSWYQQALGQGPQFIFQYYEEEERQRGNFPDRFSGHQFPNYSSELNVNALLLGDSALYLCASSVVGEAKNIQYFGAGTRLSVL.

The rearrangement uses TRBV5-1 and TRBJ2-7; maybe TRBD2 (5 bases). The germline V and J ends were trimmed by 3 bases and 0 bases, with 7 bases remaining between them. The CDR3 sequence is 13 residues long. Germline V lookup: CDR1 SGHRS, CDR2 YFSETQ. The CDR3 DNA sequence: TGCGCCAGCAGCTGGGCGGGCTCCTACGAGCAGTACTTC. It is translated as CASSWAGSYEQYF.

The chain recombines TRBV7-2 with TRBJ2-1; 7 nucleotides match TRBD1. Per the germline V gene, CDR1 is SGHTA and CDR2 is FQGNSA. The CDR3 spans 17 residues. V was clipped by 5 bases and J by 4 bases; unmatched bases: 14. CDR3 nucleotides: TGTGCCAGCAGCCCAAGGACAGGCCTTGCTCGGTACAATGAGCAGTTCTTC. Encoded protein: CASSPRTGLARYNEQFF.

The J gene is TRBJ2-7, the V gene TRBV16; 7 bases map to TRBD2. Per germline, CDR1 KGHSY and CDR2 FQNENV. V shed 0 bases, J shed 3 bases, and the junction held 5 bases outside the gene matches. The CDR3 contains 15 residues. CDR3 in amino acids: CASSQSAGEYYEQYF. Written as DNA, the CDR3 is TGTGCCAGCAGCCAATCGGCGGGAGAGTACTACGAGCAGTACTTC.

This clone was counted between two and nine times. V and J are TRBV5-4 and TRBJ2-7, with 13 bases identical to TRBD2. This CDR3 is built from 16 residues. Germline assignment: CDR1 SGHNT and CDR2 YYREEE (reference sequence). V was pared by 4 bases and J by 2 bases, with 6 bases of the junction left unmatched. The CDR3 sequence: CASSPAGTSGTYEQYF. The CDR3 bases are TGTGCCAGCAGCCCCGCCGGGACTAGCGGGACCTACGAGCAGTACTTC.

Only one count was recorded for this clone. This chain links TRBV4-1 with TRBJ2-1; TRBD2 matches 12 bases. Germline assignment: CDR1 MGHRA and CDR2 YSYEKL. This CDR3 has 16 amino acids. With 0 bases clipped from V and 14 bases from J, the junction kept 11 bases outside the gene matches. CDR3 DNA sequence: TGCGCCAGCAGCCAAGATAACGAGGCTAGCGGGAGGGTGAAGTTCTTC. This encodes CASSQDNEASGRVKFF.

J is TRBJ2-2 and V is TRBV11-3, with no clear D. Looked up from germline, CDR1 is SGHNT and CDR2 is YENEEA. This CDR3 contains 14 residues. With 4 bases removed from V and 1 base from J, the gap between germline ends came to 7 bases. For the CDR3, the DNA is TGTGCCAGCAGCTCCTCAGGGAACACCGGGGAGCTGTTTTTT. It translates to CASSSSGNTGELFF.

The chain employs TRBV6-2 or TRBV6-3 and TRBJ1-1; 8 bases fit TRBD1. The CDR3 is 18 amino acids. In germline, CDR1 is MNHEY, CDR2 SVGEGT. V lost 2 bases and J lost 4; bases outside the gene matches: 15. This CDR3 is CASSYQPASDREGTEAFF. DNA for the CDR3: TGTGCCAGCAGTTACCAACCCGCCTCGGACAGGGAGGGCACTGAAGCTTTCTTT.

A note on this clone: One end of the junction fails to match germline, which may point to a read error. This sequence joins TRBV7-2 and TRBJ1-5, with unresolved D. The CDR3 spans 14 residues. From germline, CDR1 is SGHTA and CDR2 FQGNSA. Written as DNA, the CDR3 is TGTGCCAGCAGCTTACGGGGTGGTAATCGGCCCCAGCATTTT. Residues: CASSLRGGNRPQHF.

This chain uses TRBV6-5 with TRBJ2-6; no reliable D call. V was trimmed by 6 bases and J by 0 bases, leaving 6 bases between them. The CDR3 consists of 14 residues. Germline V CDR1 and CDR2: MNHEY, SVGAGI. The CDR3 nucleotides read TGTGCCAGCAGGGTAAACTCTGGGGCCAACGTCCTGACTTTC. It specifies CASRVNSGANVLTF.

This clone is a singleton in its sample. V usage is TRBV7-8 and J usage is TRBJ2-7; D ambiguous. V was cut by 5 bases and J by 6 bases, with 14 bases left in between. Germline CDR1 SGHVS, CDR2 FQNEAQ. The CDR3 spans 13 residues. CDR3 region: CASSRQLRGEQYF. Written as DNA, the CDR3 is TGTGCCAGCAGCCGCCAACTACGCGGCGAGCAGTACTTC.

This clone was counted a few times. DNA for the CDR3: TGTGCCTCACGGGGGGGGACTACGGATACGTACTTC. Its protein product is CASRGGTTDTYF. V is TRBV6-6 and J is TRBJ2-7; 8 nucleotides line up with TRBD2. The CDR3 contains 12 residues. The germline CDR1 and CDR2 sequences are MNHNY and SVGAGI (reference sequence). After removal of 11 bases from V and 12 bases from J, the junction contained 15 bases not matched to a gene.

The CDR3 loop is CASRPGQKEKLFF. CDR3 nucleotides: TGTGCCAGCAGACCGGGACAGAAAGAAAAACTGTTTTTT. V and J are TRBV25-1 and TRBJ1-4; 7 nucleotides align to TRBD1. V lost 6 bases to trimming and J lost 8 bases; unmatched junction nucleotides: 6. The CDR3 contains 13 residues. Germline V CDR1 and CDR2: MGHDK, SYGVNS.

The rearrangement uses TRBV5-1 and TRBJ2-7, with 7 bases fitting TRBD2. The V gene end was trimmed by 0 bases and the J gene end by 1 base; junction bases not matched to a gene: 7. CDR3 length equals 16 residues. Per germline, CDR1 SGHRS and CDR2 YFSETQ. The CDR3 spells CASSLVGGSPSYEQYF. Written as DNA, the CDR3 is TGCGCCAGCAGCTTGGTGGGCGGGAGCCCTTCCTACGAGCAGTACTTC.